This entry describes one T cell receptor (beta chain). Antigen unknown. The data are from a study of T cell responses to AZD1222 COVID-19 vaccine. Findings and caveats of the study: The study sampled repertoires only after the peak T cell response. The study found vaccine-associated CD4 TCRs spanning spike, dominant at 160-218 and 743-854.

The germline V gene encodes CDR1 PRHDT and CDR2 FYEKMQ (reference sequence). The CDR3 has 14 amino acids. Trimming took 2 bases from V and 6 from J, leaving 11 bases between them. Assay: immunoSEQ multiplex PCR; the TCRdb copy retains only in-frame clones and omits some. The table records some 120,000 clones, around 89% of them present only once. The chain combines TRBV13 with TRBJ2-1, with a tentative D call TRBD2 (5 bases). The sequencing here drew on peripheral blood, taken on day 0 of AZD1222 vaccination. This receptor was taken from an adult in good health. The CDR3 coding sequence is TGTGCCAGCAGCTTAAGAGGACTCCTCAATGAGCAGTTCTTC. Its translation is CASSLRGLLNEQFF.